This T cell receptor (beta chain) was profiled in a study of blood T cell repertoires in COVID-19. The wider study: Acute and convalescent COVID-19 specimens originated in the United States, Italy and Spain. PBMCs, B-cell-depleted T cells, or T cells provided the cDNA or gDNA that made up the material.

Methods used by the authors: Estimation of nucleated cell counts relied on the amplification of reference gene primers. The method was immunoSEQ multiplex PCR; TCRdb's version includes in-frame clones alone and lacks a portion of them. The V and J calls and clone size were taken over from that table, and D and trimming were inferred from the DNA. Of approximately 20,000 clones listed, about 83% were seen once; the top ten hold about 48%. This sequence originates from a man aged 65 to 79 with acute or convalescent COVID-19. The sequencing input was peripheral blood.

Here the CDR3 DNA reads TGTGCCAGCAGCTTAGCCGGGTATGGGGCCAACGTCCTGACTTTC. This encodes CASSLAGYGANVLTF. The chain has TRBV7-8 and TRBJ2-6; D is unresolved. The CDR3 length is 15 residues. The V end lost 0 bases, the J end lost 3 bases, and 6 bases lay between the germline ends. Germline loops: CDR1 SGHVS, CDR2 FQNEAQ.